Listed here are 9 T cell receptor beta chains from one sample, sequenced in a study of cytomegalovirus exposure and HLA in healthy donors. PCR involved 60 Vbeta and 13 Jbeta primers. Sequencing used immunoSEQ multiplex PCR; TCRdb keeps in-frame clones, though not all of them. Its table lists roughly 100,000 clones. The sample comprised PBMCs. The receptors originated from a man in his forties or fifties in good health and CMV-seropositive.

The chain carries TRBV9 and TRBJ2-5, with a tentative D call TRBD2 (5 bases). This CDR3 spans 14 amino acids. The V and J ends lost 0 bases and 5 bases respectively, with 11 bases between them. Germline values: CDR1 SGDLS, CDR2 YYNGEE. In DNA form, the CDR3 reads TGTGCCAGCAGCGTAGATTCGGGAAAGGAGACCCAGTACTTC. Residues: CASSVDSGKETQYF.

J is TRBJ2-5 and V is TRBV5-1; possible D gene TRBD1, 5 bases. CDR3 length equals 15 residues. The ends were cut back, 5 bases at V and 2 bases at J, with 16 bases in the middle. Germline V gene lookup returns CDR1 SGHRS and CDR2 YFSETQ. The CDR3 coding sequence is TGCGCCAGCAGTTCGCAACCAGGGCAACAAGAGACCCAGTACTTC. It codes for CASSSQPGQQETQYF. Looking up the rest from reference TRBV5-1 and TRBJ2-5 gives the full variable domain: KAGVTQTPRYLIKTRGQQVTLSCSPISGHRSVSWYQQTPGQGLQFLFEYFSETQRNKGNFPGRFSGRQFSNSRSEMNVSTLELGDSALYLCASSSQPGQQETQYFGPGTRLLVL.

The CDR3 sequence: CASSPPSRLSPDTQYF. The CDR3 nucleotides read TGTGCCAGCTCACCACCCTCCCGCTTGAGTCCAGATACGCAGTATTTT. V and J are TRBV18 and TRBJ2-3; the D is unclear. From germline, CDR1 is KGHSH and CDR2 LQKENI. The CDR3 extends over 16 amino acids. The V end was cut by 0 bases, the J end by 4 bases, with 14 bases between.

J is TRBJ2-7 and V is TRBV28, with D maybe TRBD1 (6 bases). Germline CDR1 reads MDHEN; CDR2 reads SYDVKM. The CDR3 runs 17 residues. The V and J ends lost 3 bases and 3 bases respectively, with 21 bases between them. In nucleotides, the CDR3 is TGTGCCAGCAGTTTGGCGGCCGCTTCCGACAGGTACTACGAGCAGTACGTC. It is translated as CASSLAAASDRYYEQYV.

This chain links TRBV7-9 with TRBJ2-7; perhaps TRBD1 as D (6 bases). Germline CDR1 reads SEHNR; CDR2 reads FQNEAQ (reference sequence). Trimming pared 5 bases from V and 3 bases from J, leaving 8 bases between. The CDR3 covers 12 residues. Here the CDR3 reads CASSRDIYEQYF. In DNA form, the CDR3 reads TGTGCCAGCAGCCGGGACATCTACGAGCAGTACTTC.

This chain's CDR3 is CASSEEQGRNQPQHF. CDR3 nucleotides: TGTGCCAGCAGTGAGGAACAGGGGCGCAATCAGCCCCAGCATTTT. The chain joins TRBV6-1 to TRBJ1-5; TRBD1 aligns across 7 bases. The CDR3 is 15 amino acids. V trimming: 3 bases; J trimming: 2 bases; junction bases outside the gene matches: 4. The germline CDR1 and CDR2 sequences are MNHNS and SASEGT.

On this clone itself: An end of the junction differs from the germline gene, which may be a read error. The rearrangement joins TRBV6-1 to TRBJ1-1, with a possible D match to TRBD1 (6 bases). This CDR3 is 14 amino acids long. Germline CDR1 and CDR2: MNHNS and SASEGT. CDR3: CAGSPRGPNTEAFF. CDR3 sequence (DNA): TGTGCCGGCAGCCCCAGGGGACCGAACACTGAAGCTTTCTTT.

The chain couples TRBV4-1 to TRBJ1-2; D is unclear. V lost 1 base and J 0 bases, leaving 9 bases between the germline ends. Germline assignment: CDR1 MGHRA and CDR2 YSYEKL. The CDR3 runs 15 residues. CDR3 amino acids: CASSQGRTSNYGYTF. In DNA, the CDR3 is TGCGCCAGCAGCCAAGGGAGGACTTCTAACTATGGCTACACCTTC.

This chain uses TRBV11-2 with TRBJ1-2, with TRBD1 identical over 8 bases. V gave up 0 bases and J gave up 7 bases; unmatched junction bases: 4. Germline loops: CDR1 SGHAT, CDR2 FQNNGV. CDR3 length: 14 amino acids. In nucleotides, the CDR3 is TGTGCCAGCAGCTTAGACTCAGGGGGCTTTGGCTACACCTTC. Amino acid sequence: CASSLDSGGFGYTF.